The subject of this entry is one T cell receptor beta chain. The data derive from a study of type 1 and type 2 diabetes patients. Germline V CDR1 and CDR2: SGHTA, FQGTGA. Trimming removed 6 bases at V and 0 bases at J, with 9 bases between. The CDR3 spans 15 residues. Genomic DNA was the PCR template. Amplification of the beta chain CDR3 used 30 forward and 13 reverse multiplex primers. A single record per CDR3 protein comes from TCRdb applying MiXCR to the multiplex PCR reads. The sample includes a few hundred thousand distinct CDR3 sequences, roughly 50% seen only once; the top ten take roughly 13%. The source of this sequence is a man aged 18 to 35 with type 2 diabetes. V gene TRBV7-3 combines with J gene TRBJ2-6, with D perhaps TRBD1 (5 bases). Sequencing used peripheral blood mononuclear cells (PBMCs). In DNA, the CDR3 is TGTGCCAGCAGTGAAGGGGCCTCTGGGGCCAACGTCCTGACTTTC. Translation gives CASSEGASGANVLTF.